This T cell receptor (beta chain) was profiled in a study of early T cells in non-severe SARS-CoV-2 infection. Turning to the study itself: Chains were unpaired, as sequencing was done on bulk RNA from unsorted whole blood.

cDNA molecules, individually, were tagged with unique molecular identifiers. TCRdb redid the calling of the 5' RACE reads with MiXCR, one entry per CDR3 protein. This table has tens of thousands of distinct CDR3 sequences, less than 20% appearing once. The CDR3 is 13 amino acids. The V gene end was trimmed by 5 bases and the J gene end by 6 bases; junction bases not matched to a gene: 7. The germline CDR1 and CDR2 sequences are MNHEY and SMNVEV (reference sequence). The sequences come from whole blood, collected at baseline. This chain links TRBV27 with TRBJ2-7; 7 bases agree with TRBD1. This TCR was recovered from an adult who was a healthcare worker with PCR-confirmed SARS-CoV-2 infection or an uninfected control (not recorded which). The CDR3 DNA reads as TGTGCCAGCAGTCGAGTTGACAGGGTCGAGCAGTACTTC. As protein: CASSRVDRVEQYF.